Listed below are T cell receptor beta chains from one sample, sequenced in a study of cytomegalovirus exposure and HLA in healthy donors. The assay was immunoSEQ multiplex PCR, and TCRdb's table has in-frame clones only and misses some. Its table records 150,000 to 200,000 clones. The sequencing sample was made of PBMCs. All receptors derive from a man aged 25 to 45 in good health and CMV-seronegative. The CDR3 runs from the conserved cysteine through the conserved F or W. D genes are given only for firm matches.

j_call d_call v_call cdr3_nt cdr3_aa
TRBJ1-1 . TRBV4-1 TGCGCCAGCAGCCAAAGCTACAGCCTGAACACTGAAGCTTTCTTT CASSQSYSLNTEAFF
TRBJ1-2 . TRBV7-3 TGTGCCAGCAGCTTAACGGCCTACGGGTTGTATAACTACACCTTC CASSLTAYGLYNYTF
TRBJ2-1 . TRBV6-1 TGTGCCAGCTACCTGTTGGGGCGACCGGACAATGAGCAGTTCTTC CASYLLGRPDNEQFF
TRBJ1-4 TRBD1 TRBV10-1 TGCGCCAGCAGTTCAGGGGGTTCGGGCGAAAAACTGTTTTTT CASSSGGSGEKLFF
TRBJ1-2 . TRBV9 TGTGCCAGCAGCGTCCTAACCGGGACAATATATGGCTACACCTTC CASSVLTGTIYGYTF
TRBJ2-1 TRBD2 TRBV2 TGTGCCAGCAGTGCAGGGGGAGCGGGAGGGGCCTACAATGAGCAGTTCTTC CASSAGGAGGAYNEQFF
TRBJ2-7 . TRBV9 TGTGCCAGCAGCCCCGACGGTCTCGGGTCAAACGAGCAGTACTTC CASSPDGLGSNEQYF
TRBJ2-1 TRBD2 TRBV30 TGTGCCTGGAGTGTGGCGCAGGGACTAGCGGGGCTGGGCGTCGATGAGCAGTTCTTC CAWSVAQGLAGLGVDEQFF
TRBJ1-2 . TRBV27 TGTGCCAGCAGCCCGAGGGGGTATGGCGGCTATGGCTACACCTTC CASSPRGYGGYGYTF
TRBJ1-5 TRBD1 TRBV10-3 TGTGCCATCAGCGATCGACAGGGGGTGAGCAATCAGCCCCAGCATTTT CAISDRQGVSNQPQHF
TRBJ2-5 . TRBV21-1 TGTGCCAGCAACCCGGGACAGGGGTGGGAGACCCAGTACTTC CASNPGQGWETQYF
TRBJ1-1 TRBD1 TRBV18 TGTGCCAGCTCACGGGGACAGGGGGCTCTGAACACTGAAGCTTTCTTT CASSRGQGALNTEAFF
TRBJ1-1 . TRBV6-1 TGTGCCAGCAGTACAGGGACCACTGAAGCTTTCTTT CASSTGTTEAFF
TRBJ2-3 . TRBV10-1 TGCGCCAGCGCCGGAGCCCCCCAAGATACGCAGTATTTT CASAGAPQDTQYF
TRBJ1-1 . TRBV19 TGTGCCAGTAGTGGACAGATGAACACTGAAGCTTTCTTT CASSGQMNTEAFF
TRBJ2-2 TRBD1 TRBV27 TGTGCCAGCAGCTTACCGGGACAGGGGATTAGTGGGGAGCTGTTTTTT CASSLPGQGISGELFF
TRBJ2-2 . TRBV18 TGTGCCAGCTCACCACTAGCGGTCAACACCGGGGAGCTGTTTTTT CASSPLAVNTGELFF
TRBJ1-6 TRBD1 TRBV30 TGTGCCTGGAGTGTTACAGGGGGACGTTCACCCCTCCACTTT CAWSVTGGRSPLHF
TRBJ1-2 TRBD1 TRBV15 TGTGCCACCAGCAGGGACGACAGGGGGCGCGGCTACACCTTC CATSRDDRGRGYTF
TRBJ2-2 TRBD1 TRBV10-1 TGCGCCAGCAGTGATTTGACAGGGACCGGGGAGCTGTTTTTT CASSDLTGTGELFF
TRBJ1-4 . TRBV6-5 TGTGCCAGCAGTTACTCCGGAGGAAGCACTAATGAAAAACTGTTTTTT CASSYSGGSTNEKLFF
TRBJ1-5 TRBD1 TRBV27 TGTGCCAGCAACCGGGACAGGGGTTTTGCTCAGCCCCAGCATTTT CASNRDRGFAQPQHF
TRBJ2-3 . TRBV19 TGTGCCAGTAGTTGGGCGGGGGCTACAGATACGCAGTATTTT CASSWAGATDTQYF
TRBJ2-7 . TRBV5-1 TGCGCCAGCAGCTCAAGAACAGGTACCTACGAGCAGTACTTC CASSSRTGTYEQYF
TRBJ2-7 . TRBV6-5 TGTGCCAGCAGTTACTCGGGGGGAGTATCCTACGAGCAGTACTTC CASSYSGGVSYEQYF
TRBJ1-4 TRBD1 TRBV18 TGTGCCAGCTCACCACCGGGACAGGGGAGCGAAAAACTGTTTTTT CASSPPGQGSEKLFF
TRBJ2-6 . TRBV7-9 TGTGCCAGCAGCCCGTCGACAGGATCGAGCTCTGGGGCCAACGTCCTGACTTTC CASSPSTGSSSGANVLTF
TRBJ1-2 . TRBV6-1 TGTGCCACCGTCCCCGGGGGGAGGTATGGCTACACCTTC CATVPGGRYGYTF
TRBJ2-7 TRBD1 TRBV10-3 TGTGCCATCAGGTGGACAGGGGCATCCTACGAGCAGTACTTC CAIRWTGASYEQYF
TRBJ1-2 . TRBV7-8 TGTGCCAGCAGTTATAAGGGGGGGTATGGCTACACCTTC CASSYKGGYGYTF
TRBJ2-1 TRBD2 TRBV15 TGTGCCACCAGCAGAGCCTCTAGCGGGAGGGCCTCGTTAGAGCAGTTCTTC CATSRASSGRASLEQFF
TRBJ2-3 TRBD2 TRBV19 TGTGCCAGTAGTACTCGACTAGCGGGAGTTTTAGATACGCAGTATTTT CASSTRLAGVLDTQYF
TRBJ1-3 . TRBV30 TGTGCCTGGAGTGTACTGTTGGGAAACACCATATATTTT CAWSVLLGNTIYF
TRBJ2-1 TRBD2 TRBV18 TGTGCCAGCTCACCGAAGCGACTAGCGGGAGAAGGCTCTGAGCAGTTCTTC CASSPKRLAGEGSEQFF
TRBJ2-1 TRBD2 TRBV11-2 TGTGCCAGCCTCCGGGTAGCGGGAGGGAGGTACAATGAGCAGTTCTTC CASLRVAGGRYNEQFF
TRBJ2-5 . TRBV7-8 TGTGCCAGCAGCGAGGGACATTACCAAGAGACCCAGTACTTC CASSEGHYQETQYF
TRBJ1-1 . TRBV10-3 TGTGCCATCAGCCCACAGGGAACTGAAGCTTTCTTT CAISPQGTEAFF
TRBJ2-7 . TRBV4-1 TGCGCCAGCAGCCCCCAGCGGGTTTCCTACGAGCAGTACTTC CASSPQRVSYEQYF
TRBJ1-4 . TRBV11-1 TGTGCCAGCAGCTTAGGTGCAGCGCGTCTCGAAAAACTGTTTTTT CASSLGAARLEKLFF
TRBJ1-4 . TRBV11-2 TGTGCCAGCAGCTTAGATTGGGGGCAGGGCCCTGAAAAACTGTTTTTT CASSLDWGQGPEKLFF
TRBJ2-7 TRBD2 TRBV11-2 TGTGCCAGCAGCAGAAACGCGGGGGCTAGCGGGGGGAAGTACGAGCAGTACTTC CASSRNAGASGGKYEQYF
TRBJ2-7 . TRBV30 TGTGCCTGGAGTAGGGGAAAGTACGAGCAGTACTTC CAWSRGKYEQYF
TRBJ1-1 . TRBV15 TGTGCCACCAGCAGGATGGGGTTAGGGGGGGGCACTGAAGCTTTCTTT CATSRMGLGGGTEAFF
TRBJ2-2 TRBD2 TRBV5-1 TGCGCCAGCAGCTTGGCTAGCGGAACGAACACCGGGGAGCTGTTCTTT CASSLASGTNTGELFF
TRBJ2-7 . TRBV6-1 TGTGCCAGCACTGTGGGGATCGACAGGACCTACGAGCAGTACTTC CASTVGIDRTYEQYF
TRBJ2-7 TRBD1 TRBV6-5 TGTGCCAGCAGTTGGGACAGGGGGCGGGGTAGGCAGTACTTC CASSWDRGRGRQYF
TRBJ2-5 TRBD1 TRBV11-2 TGTGCCAGCAGCTTAATGGGACAGGGGAATGAAGAGACCCAGTACTTC CASSLMGQGNEETQYF
TRBJ2-3 . TRBV15 TGTGCCACCAGCAGAGACCCCGTACTGTCGATTGCCACAGATACGCAGTATTTT CATSRDPVLSIATDTQYF
TRBJ2-2 . TRBV18 TGTGCCAGCTCACCTCCTAGTTTACCCTCTAGGGAGCTGTTTTTT CASSPPSLPSRELFF
TRBJ1-4 TRBD1 TRBV6-6 TGTGCCAGCAAAAAAAACGCCAGGGGGCGCGATGGAAAACTGTTTTTT CASKKNARGRDGKLFF
TRBJ2-7 TRBD1 TRBV6-5 TGTGCCAGCAGACGGGGACAGGAGGCCTACGAGCAGTACTTC CASRRGQEAYEQYF
TRBJ2-5 TRBD2 TRBV4-1 TGCGCCAGCGGTGAGGCAGCGGGGGGTCAAGAGACCCAGTACTTC CASGEAAGGQETQYF
TRBJ2-2 TRBD1 TRBV4-2 TGTGCCAGCAGCCAAGAGGAGTGGGACAGGGTCGCCGGGGAGCTGTTTTTT CASSQEEWDRVAGELFF